The 31 T cell receptor beta chains presented below share a single source sample, sequenced in a study of cytomegalovirus exposure and HLA in healthy donors (dated by TCRdb to between 2016 and 2019). Library generation was performed with the immunoSEQ multiplex PCR assay. For the multiplex PCR, a mixture combining 60 forward primers for TCR Vbeta segments and 13 reverse primers for TCR Jbeta segments was used. TCRdb provides this immuneACCESS table in a form limited to in-frame rearrangements. Some clones are lacking; in checked studies, under half of them reflect an unresolved V gene, and why the rest are absent is not known. The sample records tens of thousands of clones, about nine tenths of which are singletons. The ten largest clones capture approximately 10% of the sample. Source material: PBMCs. The receptor set was obtained from a young man in good health and CMV-seropositive.

This chain uses TRBV5-1 with TRBJ1-4; D not certain. There are 14 residues in the CDR3. Trimming took 0 bases from V and 8 from J, leaving 11 bases between them. The germline gives CDR1 SGHRS, CDR2 YFSETQ. As DNA, the CDR3 is TGCGCCAGCAGCTTGGCCGGGGTCGGGGAAAAACTGTTTTTT. This translates into CASSLAGVGEKLFF.

The chain combines TRBV7-8 with TRBJ2-7; no reliable D call. The V end lost 0 bases, the J end lost 3 bases, and 15 bases lay between the germline ends. The CDR3 is 16 amino acids. Germline values: CDR1 SGHVS, CDR2 FQNEAQ. CDR3 DNA: TGTGCCAGCAGCTTAGCACGGGTCGGCGGAAACTACGAGCAGTACTTC. Protein: CASSLARVGGNYEQYF. Based on the CDR3 plus reference TRBV7-8 and TRBJ2-7, the full variable domain is GAGVSQSPRYKVAKRGQDVALRCDPISGHVSLFWYQQALGQGPEFLTYFQNEAQLDKSGLPSDRFFAERPEGSVSTLKIQRTQQEDSAVYLCASSLARVGGNYEQYFGPGTRLTVT.

The chain links TRBV29-1 to TRBJ1-3; D remains ambiguous. Trimming removed 2 bases at V and 0 bases at J, with 8 bases between. There are 14 residues in the CDR3. From germline, CDR1 is SQVTM and CDR2 ANQGSEA. CDR3 sequence: CSVEYGGSGNTIYF. Here the CDR3 DNA reads TGCAGCGTTGAATATGGAGGCTCTGGAAACACCATATATTTT.

This chain's CDR3 is CASSVSQQETQYF. Written as DNA, the CDR3 is TGTGCCAGCAGCGTATCCCAGCAAGAGACCCAGTACTTC. The chain uses TRBV9 and TRBJ2-5; unclear D gene. There are 13 residues in the CDR3. Germline CDR1 and CDR2: SGDLS and YYNGEE. V lost 1 base and J lost 2, with 6 bases in between.

This clone turned up a few times. V is TRBV2 and J is TRBJ1-1; D might be TRBD1 (6 bases). The CDR3 is 14 amino acids. Per the germline V gene, CDR1 is SNHLY and CDR2 is FYNNEI. V lost 4 bases and J lost 0, with 9 bases in between. The CDR3 loop reads CASSVDRMNTEAFF. The CDR3 DNA reads as TGTGCCAGCAGTGTGGACAGAATGAACACTGAAGCTTTCTTT.

V gene TRBV11-2 combines with J gene TRBJ2-2; a possible D gene is TRBD1 (5 bases). The CDR3 totals 16 residues. Trimming removed 7 bases at V and 7 bases at J, with 22 bases between. Germline V gene lookup returns CDR1 SGHAT and CDR2 FQNNGV. As DNA, the CDR3 is TGTGCCAGCACCTCTCTAGGGGCGAGAGGTCACGGGGAGCTGTTTTTT. This translates into CASTSLGARGHGELFF.

The chain carries TRBV19 and TRBJ1-5; maybe TRBD1 (5 bases). There are 15 residues in the CDR3. The ends were cut back, 0 bases at V and 3 bases at J, with 9 bases in the middle. Germline V CDR1 and CDR2: LNHDA, SQIVND (reference sequence). CDR3 coding DNA: TGTGCCAGTAGTATAGATACGGGGGACAATCAGCCCCAGCATTTT. Amino acids: CASSIDTGDNQPQHF.

V is TRBV18 and J is TRBJ1-1, with D possibly TRBD1 on 5 matching bases. CDR1 and CDR2 from the germline V gene are KGHSH and LQKENI. Trimming stripped 5 bases from V and 4 bases from J, with 20 bases between. The CDR3 is made up of 16 amino acids. The CDR3 sequence: CASSSDSLQSGTEAFF. CDR3 DNA sequence: TGTGCCAGCTCATCCGACAGCCTCCAGTCAGGCACTGAAGCTTTCTTT.

J is TRBJ2-3 and V is TRBV27; a possible D gene is TRBD1 (5 bases). The length of the CDR3 is 14 residues. Germline-derived CDR1 and CDR2 are MNHEY and SMNVEV (reference sequence). Trimming removed 2 bases at V and 2 bases at J, with 8 bases between. The CDR3 DNA follows: TGTGCCAGCAGTTTAACGACAGCCACAGATACGCAGTATTTT. Its translation: CASSLTTATDTQYF.

The chain combines TRBV27 with TRBJ1-5; TRBD1 matches at 12 bases. The V and J ends lost 5 bases and 7 bases, in that order; junction bases with no gene match: 21. CDR3 length: 20 residues. In germline, CDR1 is MNHEY, CDR2 SMNVEV (reference sequence). CDR3 amino acids: CASSPIYRRDRGRGKQPQHF. For the CDR3, the DNA is TGTGCCAGCAGTCCCATTTACCGCCGGGACAGGGGGCGAGGGAAGCAGCCCCAGCATTTT.

The genes are TRBV6-1 and TRBJ2-7; the match to TRBD2 covers 8 bases. CDR1 and CDR2 from the germline V gene are MNHNS and SASEGT. CDR3 length: 17 amino acids. The junction had 12 bases not matched to a gene; V was cut back by 4 bases and J by 1 base. The CDR3 nucleotides are TGTGCCAGCAGTGGTCCTAGCGGGTTTGCCCGTTCCTACGAGCAGTACTTC. Amino acid sequence: CASSGPSGFARSYEQYF.

The chain combines TRBV5-5 with TRBJ2-1; 12 bases are shared with TRBD2. Germline trimming cut 1 base from V and 10 bases from J; bases unmatched to any gene: 9. CDR1 is SGHKS and CDR2 is YYEKEE in the germline V gene (reference sequence). This CDR3 comprises 16 residues. The CDR3 sequence: CASSLYRRLAGEEQFF. The CDR3 DNA reads as TGTGCCAGCAGCTTGTATCGGAGACTAGCGGGAGAAGAGCAGTTCTTC.

The chain recombines TRBV10-3 with TRBJ2-7; D possibly corresponds to TRBD2 (6 bases). With 8 bases removed from V and 0 bases from J, the gap between germline ends came to 14 bases. The CDR3 is made up of 14 amino acids. Germline assignment: CDR1 ENHRY and CDR2 SYGVKD. CDR3 loop: CAIGGSRLSYEQYF. The CDR3, as DNA: TGTGCCATCGGAGGGAGCCGCCTCTCCTACGAGCAGTACTTC.

The chain recombines TRBV5-1 with TRBJ2-2; 13 bases map to TRBD2. Losses at the gene ends were 5 bases for V and 0 bases for J; bases not matched to a gene: 1. Per germline, CDR1 SGHRS and CDR2 YFSETQ. The CDR3 has 16 amino acids. CDR3 sequence (DNA): TGCGCCAGCAGGGGACTAGCGGGAACGAACACCGGGGAGCTGTTTTTT. Translating it yields CASRGLAGTNTGELFF.

This clone was observed a single time. This rearrangement joins TRBV30 to TRBJ1-1; TRBD1 might be the D (5 bases). The V end lost 2 bases, the J end lost 4 bases, and 14 bases lay between the germline ends. Germline CDR1 GTSNPN, CDR2 SVGIG (reference sequence). The CDR3 covers 14 residues. CDR3 residues: CAWSRGFGRTEAFF. The CDR3 DNA reads as TGTGCCTGGAGTAGGGGTTTTGGGCGCACTGAAGCTTTCTTT.

The chain recombines TRBV5-1 with TRBJ2-7, with 8 bases lining up with TRBD1. The CDR3 is 15 amino acids. The germline gives CDR1 SGHRS, CDR2 YFSETQ. V trimming: 4 bases; J trimming: 0 bases; junction bases outside the gene matches: 6. CDR3 sequence reads: CASSPRGQSSYEQYF. CDR3 in DNA: TGCGCCAGCAGCCCCAGGGGGCAGAGCTCCTACGAGCAGTACTTC.

CDR3 protein: CASSLIAGGTNEQFF. The CDR3 DNA is TGTGCCAGCAGCTTAATCGCGGGAGGGACGAATGAGCAGTTCTTC. The chain links TRBV7-3 to TRBJ2-1; TRBD2 agrees at 9 bases. Trimming took 1 base from V and 7 from J; bases not matched to a gene: 5. CDR1 is SGHTA and CDR2 is FQGTGA in the germline V gene. The CDR3 contains 15 residues.

The V gene is TRBV5-1, the J gene TRBJ1-2, with 9 bases fitting TRBD1. V lost 0 bases, J lost 8 bases, and 8 bases stayed unmatched. This CDR3 region has 15 residues. In germline, CDR1 is SGHRS, CDR2 YFSETQ. CDR3 bases: TGCGCCAGCAGCTTGGAAGCGGGGACAGGGAAGGGCTACACCTTC. This encodes CASSLEAGTGKGYTF. The full variable domain, completed using reference TRBV5-1 and TRBJ1-2, is KAGVTQTPRYLIKTRGQQVTLSCSPISGHRSVSWYQQTPGQGLQFLFEYFSETQRNKGNFPGRFSGRQFSNSRSEMNVSTLELGDSALYLCASSLEAGTGKGYTFGSGTRLTVV.

The chain carries TRBV6-5 and TRBJ2-7; 8 bases match TRBD1. The V segment lost 1 base and the J segment 5 bases; nucleotides outside the gene matches: 10. Germline V gene sequence: CDR1 MNHEY, CDR2 SVGAGI. CDR3 length equals 16 residues. CDR3: CASSYWTGIGWHEQYF. In nucleotides, the CDR3 is TGTGCCAGCAGTTACTGGACAGGGATTGGATGGCACGAGCAGTACTTC.

This chain joins TRBV6-1 and TRBJ2-5, with 11 positions matching TRBD2. V shed 3 bases, J shed 4 bases, and the junction held 7 bases outside the gene matches. From germline, CDR1 is MNHNS and CDR2 SASEGT. The CDR3 sequence is 16 residues long. This CDR3 reads CASSDPSGRFVETQYF. CDR3 sequence (DNA): TGTGCCAGCAGTGACCCTAGCGGGAGGTTCGTAGAGACCCAGTACTTC.

The chain links TRBV7-2 to TRBJ2-1, with D possibly matching TRBD2 (6 bases). Trimming stripped 5 bases from V and 7 bases from J, with 12 bases between. The CDR3 has 13 amino acids. CDR1 is SGHTA and CDR2 is FQGNSA in the germline V gene. The chain's CDR3 is CASSSQTRNEQFF. In DNA form, the CDR3 reads TGTGCCAGCAGCAGCCAGACTAGAAATGAGCAGTTCTTC.

The rearrangement links TRBV5-4 to TRBJ1-2, with 9 nucleotides matching TRBD1. The CDR3 runs to 16 residues. Losses at the gene ends were 0 bases for V and 5 bases for J; bases not matched to a gene: 8. Germline loops: CDR1 SGHNT, CDR2 YYREEE (reference sequence). CDR3 nucleotide sequence: TGTGCCAGCAGCTTGGGGCCGGGACAGGGTAAATATGGCTACACCTTC. Its protein product is CASSLGPGQGKYGYTF.

The chain joins TRBV5-1 to TRBJ2-3, with TRBD2 identical over 7 bases. Unmatched junction bases numbered 8, after V lost 0 bases and J lost 4 bases. There are 16 residues in the CDR3. CDR1 is SGHRS, CDR2 YFSETQ, per germline. CDR3 sequence (DNA): TGCGCCAGCAGCTTGGGGTGGACTAGGTCTGCAGATACGCAGTATTTT. Amino acid sequence: CASSLGWTRSADTQYF.

The CDR3 protein is CASSFTGQGLANEKLFF. The CDR3 nucleotides read TGTGCCAGCAGTTTTACGGGACAGGGTCTAGCTAATGAAAAACTGTTTTTT. The V and J genes are TRBV27 and TRBJ1-4; 9 nucleotides line up with TRBD1. Germline V CDR1 and CDR2: MNHEY, SMNVEV (reference sequence). The CDR3 totals 17 residues. The junction had 8 bases not matched to a gene; V was cut back by 3 bases and J by 3 bases.

This chain uses TRBV27 with TRBJ1-5; 7 bases are shared with TRBD1. After removal of 6 bases from V and 2 bases from J, the junction contained 1 base not matched to a gene. The germline gives CDR1 MNHEY, CDR2 SMNVEV (reference sequence). The CDR3 is made up of 13 amino acids. The CDR3 sequence: CASRGTGNQPQHF. The CDR3 DNA sequence: TGTGCCAGCAGAGGGACAGGCAATCAGCCCCAGCATTTT.

The chain joins TRBV6-5 to TRBJ2-5, with TRBD2 identical over 7 bases. Germline lookup yields CDR1 MNHEY and CDR2 SVGAGI. The length of the CDR3 is 13 residues. Germline trimming cut 2 bases from V and 5 bases from J; bases unmatched to any gene: 2. CDR3 amino acids: CASSYLGGETQYF. In DNA, the CDR3 is TGTGCCAGCAGTTACCTGGGGGGGGAGACCCAGTACTTC.

The chain recombines TRBV20-1 with TRBJ2-5; no reliable D call. This CDR3 region has 11 residues. The germline V and J ends were trimmed by 7 bases and 5 bases, with 11 bases remaining between them. The V gene's germline CDR1 is DFQATT and CDR2 SNEGSKA (reference sequence). CDR3 sequence reads: CSGPGRETQYF. The DNA of the CDR3 is TGCAGTGGCCCAGGTCGGGAGACCCAGTACTTC.

V gene TRBV18 combines with J gene TRBJ2-7; D is perhaps TRBD1 (6 bases). Between the trimmed V and J ends, which lost 6 bases and 4 bases, there was a span of 19 bases. Germline V gives CDR1 KGHSH, CDR2 LQKENI. This CDR3 is built from 15 residues. The CDR3 loop is CASSEGQPRFYEQYF. CDR3 nucleotide sequence: TGTGCCAGCTCCGAAGGACAGCCCCGCTTTTACGAGCAGTACTTC.

This clone turned up a few times. The chain employs TRBV11-1 and TRBJ1-2; 10 positions match TRBD1. Germline V CDR1 and CDR2: SGHAT, FQDESV (reference sequence). This CDR3 region has 16 residues. The V gene end was trimmed by 1 base and the J gene end by 7 bases; junction bases not matched to a gene: 9. The DNA for the CDR3 is TGTGCCAGCAGCTTAGGAGCCCCGGGACAGGGGTTTGGCTACACCTTC. Translated: CASSLGAPGQGFGYTF.

This clone has more than one count but fewer than ten. The chain recombines TRBV6-6 with TRBJ2-5; 9 bases are a match to TRBD1. Per the germline V gene, CDR1 is MNHNY and CDR2 is SVGAGI (reference sequence). J lost 5 bases, V lost 3 bases, and 4 bases had no gene match. The CDR3 has 14 residues. This CDR3 is CASSYTGGEETQYF. The CDR3 DNA follows: TGTGCCAGCAGTTATACAGGGGGCGAGGAGACCCAGTACTTC.

This rearrangement joins TRBV11-1 to TRBJ1-2, with D unresolved. The V end was cut by 5 bases, the J end by 3 bases, with 10 bases between. In germline, CDR1 is SGHAT, CDR2 FQDESV (reference sequence). This CDR3 comprises 13 residues. The CDR3 region is CASSRTEDYGYTF. In DNA form, the CDR3 reads TGTGCCAGCAGCCGGACGGAGGACTATGGCTACACCTTC.